This entry lists 21 T cell receptor beta chains sequenced from one sample in a study of blood T cell repertoires in COVID-19. Only in-frame clones appear in the TCRdb table, and some are missing; sequencing was by immunoSEQ multiplex PCR. The data contain around 49,000 clones, roughly four fifths of them singletons. Sequencing used peripheral blood. All receptors come from a woman aged 60 to 75 with acute or convalescent COVID-19.

V gene TRBV9 combines with J gene TRBJ2-7; 11 bases map to TRBD1. In germline, CDR1 is SGDLS, CDR2 YYNGEE. The CDR3 is 16 residues long. V gave up 4 bases and J gave up 4 bases; unmatched junction bases: 10. CDR3 in amino acids: CASSPRTGGRVYEQYF. DNA of the CDR3: TGTGCCAGCAGCCCCCGGACAGGGGGCAGGGTATACGAGCAGTACTTC.

V is TRBV5-4 and J is TRBJ1-2, with TRBD1 matching over 8 bases. The CDR3 contains 17 residues. Germline CDR1 is SGHNT and CDR2 is YYREEE (reference sequence). With V trimmed by 0 bases and J by 6 bases, 13 bases remained unmatched. CDR3 sequence reads: CASSLAGGGYLGHGYTF. CDR3 bases: TGTGCCAGCAGCTTGGCAGGGGGCGGCTACCTAGGGCATGGCTACACCTTC.

The J gene is TRBJ1-2, the V gene TRBV27; D may be TRBD1 (6 bases). The CDR3 has 14 amino acids. V lost 5 bases, J lost 5 bases, and 15 bases lay in between. Germline loops: CDR1 MNHEY, CDR2 SMNVEV (reference sequence). This chain's CDR3 is CASSPGHFLYGYTF. Here the CDR3 DNA reads TGTGCCAGCAGTCCGGGACACTTCCTATATGGCTACACCTTC.

This chain links TRBV19 with TRBJ1-2; D might be TRBD1 (5 bases). The CDR3 runs 12 residues. The V end was cut by 9 bases, the J end by 8 bases, with 16 bases between. Germline V gene lookup returns CDR1 LNHDA and CDR2 SQIVND (reference sequence). The CDR3 here is CASAGSSGGYTF. The CDR3 region has the DNA TGTGCCAGCGCAGGGTCGTCAGGAGGCTACACCTTC.

V gene TRBV29-1 combines with J gene TRBJ2-5, with a tentative D call TRBD1 (5 bases). V was shortened by 6 bases and J by 1 base, with 15 bases between the two germline ends. Germline V CDR1 and CDR2: SQVTM, ANQGSEA. The CDR3 consists of 14 residues. DNA for the CDR3: TGCAGCGTCAGGGAAGCGCAGACCCAAGAGACCCAGTACTTC. Its translation: CSVREAQTQETQYF.

The chain links TRBV6-6 to TRBJ2-6; TRBD2 matches at 8 bases. The germline gives CDR1 MNHNY, CDR2 SVGAGI (reference sequence). V trimming: 5 bases; J trimming: 0 bases; junction bases outside the gene matches: 6. The CDR3 is made up of 17 amino acids. CDR3 region: CASSLGLGGSGANVLTF. The CDR3 region has the DNA TGTGCCAGCAGTCTGGGACTAGGGGGCTCTGGGGCCAACGTCCTGACTTTC.

This chain uses TRBV3-1 (or the pseudogene TRBV3-2) with TRBJ2-7; 7 bases are shared with TRBD2. The V gene end was trimmed by 3 bases and the J gene end by 5 bases; junction bases not matched to a gene: 7. The CDR3 spans 14 residues. Germline V gives CDR1 LGHDT, CDR2 YNNKEL (reference sequence). The CDR3 nucleotides are TGTGCCAGCAGCCAGAAGGGAGGGAAGAACGAGCAGTACTTC. Translating gives CASSQKGGKNEQYF.

The chain is built from TRBV30 and TRBJ2-4; D may be TRBD1 (6 bases). In germline, CDR1 is GTSNPN, CDR2 SVGIG (reference sequence). The germline V and J ends were trimmed by 1 base and 0 bases, with 10 bases remaining between them. CDR3 length: 15 residues. In nucleotides, the CDR3 is TGTGCCTGGAGTGCAGGGGATCTAGCCAAAAACATTCAGTACTTC. The encoded protein is CAWSAGDLAKNIQYF.

The rearrangement links TRBV19 to TRBJ2-3, with 7 bases matching TRBD1. Germline V CDR1 and CDR2: LNHDA, SQIVND (reference sequence). This CDR3 has 15 residues. With V trimmed by 6 bases and J by 8 bases, 14 bases remained unmatched. CDR3 nucleotides: TGTGCCAGTAGCTGGGGACAAACAGGGGAAGTTACGCAGTATTTT. It codes for CASSWGQTGEVTQYF.

The rearrangement links TRBV7-9 to TRBJ2-1; 13 bases line up with TRBD2. Trimming removed 3 bases from V and 8 bases from J; junction bases left unmatched: 1. Germline V lookup: CDR1 SEHNR, CDR2 FQNEAQ (reference sequence). The CDR3 consists of 14 residues. The CDR3 reads CASSFGLAGDEQFF. CDR3 DNA sequence: TGTGCCAGCAGCTTTGGACTAGCGGGAGATGAGCAGTTCTTC.

V is TRBV7-9 and J is TRBJ2-6; 8 positions match TRBD1. Per germline, CDR1 SEHNR and CDR2 FQNEAQ (reference sequence). This CDR3 has 18 amino acids. V lost 7 bases and J lost 0; bases outside the gene matches: 11. CDR3 sequence reads: CASTLVGTGSSGANVLTF. CDR3 bases: TGTGCCAGCACTCTGGTGGGGACAGGTAGCTCTGGGGCCAACGTCCTGACTTTC.

Only one count was recorded for this clone. The chain carries TRBV3-1 (or the pseudogene TRBV3-2) and TRBJ2-5, with D perhaps TRBD2 (5 bases). The CDR3 runs 14 residues. The V end lost 4 bases, the J end lost 1 base, and 10 bases lay between the germline ends. The V gene's germline CDR1 is LGHDT and CDR2 YNNKEL (reference sequence). The CDR3, as DNA: TGTGCCAGCAGCCCCAGCGGTGTCCAAGAGACCCAGTACTTC. Translation: CASSPSGVQETQYF.

This clone was recorded a few times. This chain connects TRBV2 to TRBJ1-5; D is possibly TRBD1 (6 bases). Trimming removed 4 bases from V and 4 bases from J, with 17 bases in between. The CDR3 loop spans 16 amino acids. Germline CDR1 is SNHLY and CDR2 is FYNNEI. The CDR3 region has the DNA TGTGCCAGCAGTGTGAATCCGACAGGCTATAATCAGCCCCAGCATTTT. The encoded protein is CASSVNPTGYNQPQHF.

This clone has only one observation. This chain links TRBV6-1 with TRBJ2-3; weak D call: TRBD2 (5 bases). This CDR3 spans 14 amino acids. Germline CDR1 and CDR2: MNHNS and SASEGT. The V gene lost 2 bases and the J gene lost 2 bases, with 8 bases spanning the gap. CDR3: CASSESGNTDTQYF. CDR3 coding DNA: TGTGCCAGCAGTGAATCGGGAAACACAGATACGCAGTATTTT.

The chain combines TRBV3-1 (or the pseudogene TRBV3-2) with TRBJ2-5; D not certain. Germline V gene lookup returns CDR1 LGHDT and CDR2 YNNKEL (reference sequence). The CDR3 is made up of 15 amino acids. Trimming took 3 bases from V and 2 from J, leaving 13 bases between them. CDR3: CASSHGWQTQETQYF. The CDR3 coding sequence is TGTGCCAGCAGCCACGGGTGGCAGACTCAAGAGACCCAGTACTTC.

As DNA, the CDR3 is TGTGCCAGCTCATCACAGGGGGACGGAAACACCATATATTTT. Its translation is CASSSQGDGNTIYF. The chain joins TRBV18 to TRBJ1-3; 8 bases fit TRBD1. The CDR3 has 14 amino acids. Germline assignment: CDR1 KGHSH and CDR2 LQKENI. The trim removed 5 bases at V and 4 bases at J, leaving 4 bases unmatched.

This clone was seen a handful of times. The chain employs TRBV5-1 and TRBJ1-3, with TRBD1 matching 7 bases. The germline CDR1 and CDR2 sequences are SGHRS and YFSETQ. This CDR3 is 18 amino acids long. With 1 base clipped from V and 1 base from J, the junction kept 11 bases outside the gene matches. The DNA for the CDR3 is TGCGCCAGCAGCTTGTTCGGTATAAGGGACAGTTCTGGAAACACCATATATTTT. The encoded protein is CASSLFGIRDSSGNTIYF.

The chain couples TRBV3-1 (or the pseudogene TRBV3-2) to TRBJ1-5, with a possible D match to TRBD1 (6 bases). CDR3 length equals 14 residues. Germline loops: CDR1 LGHDT, CDR2 YNNKEL (reference sequence). V shed 4 bases and J shed 0 bases, with 7 bases lying between them. In nucleotides, the CDR3 is TGTGCCAGCAGCCCGACAGGTAGCAATCAGCCCCAGCATTTT. Translating it yields CASSPTGSNQPQHF.

The chain links TRBV28 to TRBJ1-6, with D possibly being TRBD1 (5 bases). The length of the CDR3 is 16 residues. V was pared by 3 bases and J by 4 bases, with 13 bases between. Germline V gives CDR1 MDHEN, CDR2 SYDVKM. The DNA for the CDR3 is TGTGCCAGCAGTTTCTCGGAGGGGTTGTATAATTCACCCCTCCACTTT. Amino acid sequence: CASSFSEGLYNSPLHF.

CDR3 region: CASSFGVRRGAWGEQFF. The DNA of the CDR3 is TGTGCCAGCAGTTTTGGGGTCCGCAGGGGGGCCTGGGGTGAGCAGTTCTTC. The gene calls are TRBV27 and TRBJ2-1; maybe TRBD1 (7 bases). Germline lookup yields CDR1 MNHEY and CDR2 SMNVEV (reference sequence). V was clipped by 3 bases and J by 9 bases, with 24 bases between them. This CDR3 region has 17 residues.

V gene TRBV9 combines with J gene TRBJ1-2, with 9 positions matching TRBD1. V gave up 6 bases and J gave up 4 bases; unmatched junction bases: 10. This CDR3 has 15 residues. Germline V gene lookup returns CDR1 SGDLS and CDR2 YYNGEE. Here the CDR3 DNA reads TGTGCCAGCACTGGGGGACAGGGCCCCACCTATGGCTACACCTTC. Its protein is CASTGGQGPTYGYTF.